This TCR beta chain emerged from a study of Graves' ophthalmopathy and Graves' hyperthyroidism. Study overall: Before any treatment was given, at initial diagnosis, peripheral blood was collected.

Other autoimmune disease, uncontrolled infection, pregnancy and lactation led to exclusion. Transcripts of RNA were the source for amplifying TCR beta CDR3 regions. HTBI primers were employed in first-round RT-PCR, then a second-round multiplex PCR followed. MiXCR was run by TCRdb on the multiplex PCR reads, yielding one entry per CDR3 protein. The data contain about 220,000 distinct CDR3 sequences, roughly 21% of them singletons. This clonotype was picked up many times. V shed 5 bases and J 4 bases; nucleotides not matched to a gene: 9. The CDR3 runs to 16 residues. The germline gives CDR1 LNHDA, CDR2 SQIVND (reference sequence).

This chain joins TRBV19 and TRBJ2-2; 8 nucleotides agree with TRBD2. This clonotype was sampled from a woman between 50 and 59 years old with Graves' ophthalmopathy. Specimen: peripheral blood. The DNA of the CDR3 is TGTGCCAGTAGTGGAACGGGAGGGACGATCACCGGGGAGCTGTTTTTT. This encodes CASSGTGGTITGELFF.